The rows below give T cell receptor beta chains drawn from one sample of a study of blood T cells in healthy people across ages. TCRdb redid the calling of the 5' RACE reads with MiXCR, one entry per CDR3 protein. Of about 1.7 million distinct CDR3 sequences listed, about 30% were seen once; the top ten hold 7.7%. The sequencing sample was made of blood. The receptors shown here come from a woman in her 30s in good health. Each CDR3 is given with its conserved first and last residue. A D gene is named only where the DNA matches it firmly. The size entry is marked missing in some rows and otherwise reads once, few, many or a size class.

>NA|many|TRBV5-6|TRBJ2-7
CASSLKGSSEQYF
TGTGCCAGCAGCCTAAAGGGGAGTTCCGAGCAGTACTTC
>TRBD2|many|TRBV5-6|TRBJ2-7
CASSPNPGTSGYEQYF
TGTGCCAGCAGCCCAAACCCCGGGACTAGCGGATACGAGCAGTACTTC
>TRBD1|NA|TRBV4-1|TRBJ2-1
CASSTDRVGNEQFF
TGCGCCAGCAGCACAGACAGGGTCGGCAATGAGCAGTTCTTC
>NA|few|TRBV24-1|TRBJ2-1
CATSDRRNNEQFF
TGTGCCACCAGTGATCGTCGAAACAATGAGCAGTTCTTC
>NA|many|TRBV5-5|TRBJ2-7
CASSFQGGYEQYF
TGTGCCAGCAGCTTTCAGGGTGGCTACGAGCAGTACTTC
>TRBD1|many|TRBV20-1|TRBJ2-7
CSAPSLRQGTYEQYF
TGCAGTGCTCCTTCCCTTCGACAGGGTACCTACGAGCAGTACTTC
>NA|NA|TRBV7-2|TRBJ2-7
CASSFVGQLTYEQYF
TGTGCCAGCAGCTTTGTTGGACAGCTGACCTACGAGCAGTACTTC
>NA|NA|TRBV2|TRBJ1-2
CASTSLGNYGYAF
TGTGCCAGCACTTCCCTAGGGAACTATGGCTACGCCTTC
>TRBD2|NA|TRBV24-1|TRBJ2-1
CATSDVGLAGGEQFF
TGTGCCACCAGTGATGTGGGACTAGCGGGCGGGGAGCAGTTCTTC
>NA|few|TRBV7-7|TRBJ2-3
CASSLVGSPTDTQYF
TGTGCCAGCAGCTTAGTTGGGTCTCCCACAGATACGCAGTATTTT
>NA|many|TRBV7-2|TRBJ2-7
CASSLRPGVGDYEQYF
TGTGCCAGCAGCTTACGCCCGGGAGTGGGGGACTACGAGCAGTACTTC
>NA|few|TRBV9|TRBJ2-7
CASSAPNKPYEQYF
TGTGCCAGCAGCGCCCCAAACAAACCCTACGAGCAGTACTTC
>NA|NA|TRBV19|TRBJ2-2
CASTSDYPRGGELFF
TGTGCCAGTACCTCGGACTACCCTCGGGGCGGGGAGCTGTTTTTT
>NA|NA|TRBV20-1|TRBJ1-1
CSARDFSRENEAFF
TGCAGTGCTAGAGATTTCTCCAGGGAAAATGAAGCTTTCTTT
>NA|NA|TRBV12-3/TRBV12-4|TRBJ1-2
CASSLGWRILGGYTF
TGTGCCAGCAGTTTAGGTTGGAGGATCCTAGGTGGCTACACCTTC
>NA|NA|TRBV18|TRBJ2-2
CASLPLAGTGELFF
TGTGCCAGCTTACCTCTGGCAGGGACCGGGGAGCTGTTTTTT
>NA|few|TRBV12-3/TRBV12-4|TRBJ2-1
CASSRNTEQFF
TGTGCCAGCAGTCGGAACACTGAGCAGTTCTTC
>TRBD1|NA|TRBV12-5|TRBJ1-2
CASGRPGQGTHGYTF
TGTGCTAGTGGCCGCCCGGGACAGGGAACACATGGCTACACCTTC
>TRBD1|few|TRBV5-1|TRBJ1-2
CASSPGQEAYGYTF
TGCGCCAGCAGCCCGGGACAGGAGGCCTATGGCTACACCTTC
>NA|NA|TRBV7-9|TRBJ2-7
CASSLAQGPSGEQYF
TGTGCCAGCAGCTTAGCGCAGGGACCCTCCGGCGAGCAGTACTTC
>NA|NA|TRBV12-3/TRBV12-4|TRBJ2-5
CASSLFLGQQETQYF
TGTGCCAGCAGTTTATTCTTGGGGCAACAAGAGACCCAGTACTTC
>TRBD1|many|TRBV5-1|TRBJ2-5
CASSFGQGQETQYF
TGTGCCAGCAGCTTTGGACAGGGCCAAGAGACCCAGTACTTC
>NA|few|TRBV20-1|TRBJ1-1
CSASRGDAEAFF
TGCAGTGCGTCCCGGGGGGATGCTGAAGCTTTCTTT
>NA|NA|TRBV20-1|TRBJ2-3
CSAIRFRTDATDTQYF
TGCAGTGCCATAAGGTTTAGGACGGATGCCACAGATACGCAGTATTTT
>NA|few|TRBV6-2/TRBV6-3|TRBJ2-6
CASRPTGLSGANVLTF
TGTGCCAGCAGACCCACTGGGCTCTCTGGGGCCAACGTCCTGACTTTC
>TRBD2|many|TRBV7-2|TRBJ2-1
CASGPRAGGAYNEQFF
TGTGCCAGCGGACCCCGAGCGGGAGGAGCGTACAATGAGCAGTTCTTC
>NA|NA|TRBV6-6|TRBJ1-3
CASSYGVGNTIYF
TGTGCCAGCAGTTACGGGGTCGGAAACACCATATATTTT
>NA|many|TRBV20-1|TRBJ2-7
CSASEAYEQYF
TGCAGTGCTAGCGAGGCCTACGAGCAGTACTTC
>NA|many|TRBV7-9|TRBJ2-3
CASSPGLVVVADTQYF
TGTGCCAGCAGCCCTGGACTGGTGGTAGTTGCAGATACGCAGTATTTT
>TRBD1|few|TRBV6-2/TRBV6-3|TRBJ1-2
CASSPLTGVGYTF
TGTGCCAGCAGTCCCCTGACAGGGGTAGGCTACACCTTC
>NA|NA|TRBV6-2/TRBV6-3|TRBJ2-7
CASSRPGGNSYERYF
TGTGCCAGCAGTCGCCCTGGCGGAAACTCCTACGAGCGGTACTTC
>NA|few|TRBV5-1|TRBJ1-2
CASSMGVYGYTF
TGCGCCAGCAGCATGGGGGTTTATGGCTACACCTTC
>NA|many|TRBV7-6|TRBJ2-5
CASSSDNKETQYF
TGTGCCAGCAGCTCGGATAATAAAGAGACCCAGTACTTC
>TRBD1|once|TRBV7-2|TRBJ1-5
CVSSSAPTGAQPQHF
TGTGTCAGCAGCTCGGCCCCTACAGGGGCGCAGCCCCAGCATTTT
>TRBD2|NA|TRBV5-1|TRBJ2-5
CASSGGTSGAGETQYF
TGCGCCAGCAGCGGTGGGACTAGCGGGGCCGGGGAGACCCAGTACTTC
>NA|many|TRBV29-1|TRBJ1-2
CSVEFFGGSYGYTF
TGCAGCGTTGAATTCTTCGGGGGTTCCTATGGCTACACCTTC
>NA|few|TRBV2|TRBJ1-2
CASTRNSYGYTF
TGTGCCAGCACACGGAATTCCTATGGCTACACCTTC
>NA|NA|TRBV15|TRBJ2-2
CATSRGAVGAGELFF
TGTGCCACCAGCAGAGGGGCAGTGGGGGCCGGGGAGCTGTTTTTT
>TRBD1|NA|TRBV6-6|TRBJ2-3
CASSWTGDSTDTQYF
TGTGCCAGCAGTTGGACAGGGGACAGCACAGATACGCAGTATTTT
>TRBD2|NA|TRBV6-2/TRBV6-3|TRBJ2-1
CASSYSVSLAAYNEQFF
TGTGCCAGCAGTTACTCTGTTTCACTAGCGGCATACAATGAGCAGTTCTTC
>NA|few|TRBV7-6|TRBJ1-2
CASSLGSPGGYGYTF
TGTGCTAGCAGCTTAGGTAGTCCCGGGGGCTATGGCTACACCTTC